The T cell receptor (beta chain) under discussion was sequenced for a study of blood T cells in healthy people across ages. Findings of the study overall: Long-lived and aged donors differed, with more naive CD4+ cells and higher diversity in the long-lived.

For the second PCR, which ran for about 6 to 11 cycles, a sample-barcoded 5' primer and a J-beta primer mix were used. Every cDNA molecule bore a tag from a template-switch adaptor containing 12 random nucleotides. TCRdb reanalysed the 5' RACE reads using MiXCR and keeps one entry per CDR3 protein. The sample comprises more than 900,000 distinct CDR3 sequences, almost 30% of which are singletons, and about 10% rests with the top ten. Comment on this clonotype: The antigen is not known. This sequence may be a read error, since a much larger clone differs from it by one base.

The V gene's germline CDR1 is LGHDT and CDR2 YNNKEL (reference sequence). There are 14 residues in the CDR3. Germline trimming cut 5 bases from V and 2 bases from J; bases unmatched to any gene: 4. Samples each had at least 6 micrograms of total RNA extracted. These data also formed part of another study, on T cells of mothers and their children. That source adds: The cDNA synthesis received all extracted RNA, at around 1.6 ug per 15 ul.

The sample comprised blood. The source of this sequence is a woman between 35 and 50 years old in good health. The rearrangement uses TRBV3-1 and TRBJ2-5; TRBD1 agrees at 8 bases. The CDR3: CASSDRTGQETQYF. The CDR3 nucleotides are TGTGCCAGCAGCGACCGGACAGGGCAAGAGACCCAGTACTTC.